The clone carrying this TCR beta chain was found many times. Deletions cut 5 bases from V and 2 bases from J, with 14 bases between. The CDR3 consists of 15 residues. Germline V gene data show CDR1 as SGHRS and CDR2 as YFSETQ. Unique molecular identifiers were used in preparing the TCRbeta library. Each CDR3 protein is one row after TCRdb ran MiXCR on the PCR reads. The sample records roughly 220,000 distinct CDR3 sequences, 7.5% to 9.5% being singletons. This sample was included in a study of T-cell reconstitution after alpha-beta-depleted transplantation in children. J is TRBJ2-1 and V is TRBV5-1; D gene ambiguous. This clonotype was sampled from a male patient aged 2 to 9 who had a stem cell transplant for acute myeloid leukemia, so the T cells may come from the graft donor. The material sequenced was PBMCs, mostly from graft donor cells, taken 360 days after TCRalphabeta/CD19-depleted stem cell transplant. The CDR3 spells CASRPELITYNEQFF. The CDR3 DNA follows: TGCGCCAGCAGACCCGAACTGATTACCTACAATGAGCAGTTCTTC.